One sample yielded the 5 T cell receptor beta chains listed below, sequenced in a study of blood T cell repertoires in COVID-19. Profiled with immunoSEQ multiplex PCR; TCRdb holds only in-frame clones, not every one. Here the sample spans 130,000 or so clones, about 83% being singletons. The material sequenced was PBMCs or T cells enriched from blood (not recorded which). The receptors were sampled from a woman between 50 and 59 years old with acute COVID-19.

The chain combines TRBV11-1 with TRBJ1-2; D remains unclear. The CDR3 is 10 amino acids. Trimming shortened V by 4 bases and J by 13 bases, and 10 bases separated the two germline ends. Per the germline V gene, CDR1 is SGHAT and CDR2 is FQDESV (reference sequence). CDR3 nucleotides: TGTGCCAGCAGCTCGGAGACGGCCACCTTC. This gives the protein CASSSETATF.

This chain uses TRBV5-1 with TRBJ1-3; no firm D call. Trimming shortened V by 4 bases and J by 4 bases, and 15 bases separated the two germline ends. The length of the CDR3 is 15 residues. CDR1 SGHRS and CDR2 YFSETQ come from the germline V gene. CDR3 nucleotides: TGCGCCAGCAGCGTTGACTATTACCGCGGAAACACCATATATTTT. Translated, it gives CASSVDYYRGNTIYF.

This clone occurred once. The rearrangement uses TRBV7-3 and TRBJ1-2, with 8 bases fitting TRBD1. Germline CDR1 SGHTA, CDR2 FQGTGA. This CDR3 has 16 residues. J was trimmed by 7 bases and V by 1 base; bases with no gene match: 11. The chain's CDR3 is CASSLSPRQGAGGYTF. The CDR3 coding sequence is TGTGCCAGCAGCTTAAGCCCTCGGCAGGGGGCTGGTGGCTACACCTTC. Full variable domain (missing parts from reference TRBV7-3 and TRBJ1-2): GAGVSQTPSNKVTEKGKYVELRCDPISGHTALYWYRQSLGQGPEFLIYFQGTGAADDSGLPNDRFFAVRPEGSVSTLKIQRTERGDSAVYLCASSLSPRQGAGGYTFGSGTRLTVV.

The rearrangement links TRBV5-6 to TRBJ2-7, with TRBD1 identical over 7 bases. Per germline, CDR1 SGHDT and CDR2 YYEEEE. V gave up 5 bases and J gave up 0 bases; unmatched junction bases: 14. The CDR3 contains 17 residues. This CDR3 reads CASSSTQQGDLSYEQYF. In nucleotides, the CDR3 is TGTGCCAGCAGTTCTACTCAGCAGGGGGACCTCTCCTACGAGCAGTACTTC.

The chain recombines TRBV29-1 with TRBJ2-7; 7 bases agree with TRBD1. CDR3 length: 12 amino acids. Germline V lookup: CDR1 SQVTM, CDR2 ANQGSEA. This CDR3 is CSIKGTAYEQYF. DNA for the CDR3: TGCAGTATCAAAGGGACAGCCTACGAGCAGTACTTC.